Sequencing of this T cell receptor (beta chain) was carried out in a study of shared clonotypes between healthy human individuals. A word on this clone: Its matching antigen is unknown.

Assay execution took place at the deep level. It was on ten immunoSEQ deep assay plates that unsorted PBMC DNA was sequenced. Assay used: immunoSEQ multiplex PCR; TCRdb lists only in-frame clones, some missing. Of 450,000 to 500,000 clones detected, 65% to 85% appear once; the ten largest clones hold approximately 11%. Broader study findings: The sole specimen, blood, was sampled, and tissue repertoires likely differ.

Deletions cut 3 bases from V and 4 bases from J, with 10 bases between. The length of the CDR3 is 13 residues. Germline lookup yields CDR1 SGHAT and CDR2 FQNNGV. This TCR was sampled from a woman in her 40s in good health. Some clones in this sample may be carry-over from other donors' samples. The chain couples TRBV11-2 to TRBJ2-7, with unresolved D. Sequencing was done on a sample of PBMCs. DNA of the CDR3: TGTGCCAGCAGCTTGGTTGGCTGGTACGAGCAGTACTTC. Amino acids: CASSLVGWYEQYF.